This entry features one T cell receptor (beta chain) sequence. The antigen remains undetermined. The read stops 3 residues short of the end of the CDR3; the missing end is completed from the germline J gene. This record belongs to a study of T cells in women clearing cervical HPV infection. Using immunoSEQ multiplex PCR, the repertoire was profiled, and TCRdb retains in-frame clones only, with some absent. The table for this sample gives under 40,000 clones. Germline V gene data show CDR1 as LNHDA and CDR2 as SQIVND (reference sequence). This CDR3 has 13 amino acids. Study-wide results and limits: Cases carried less TRBV6-7 than controls: 0.11% versus 0.16%. It is unknown whether associations predate infection; no effector/memory or HPV-specific sorting.

V and J are TRBV19 and TRBJ2-3; D perhaps matches TRBD2 (6 bases). The source is a woman between 18 and 75 years old with a cervical HPV16 infection that either progressed to CIN3+ or cleared (not recorded which). Source material: blood buffy coat. CDR3 sequence reads: CATRGGVNQPQYF. Partial CDR3 DNA: TGTGCCACCCGAGGCGGGGTTAATCAGCCG. Combining the CDR3 with reference TRBV19 and TRBJ2-3 gives the whole variable domain DGGITQSPKYLFRKEGQNVTLSCEQNLNHDAMYWYRQDPGQGLRLIYYSQIVNDFQKGDIAEGYSVSREKKESFPLTVTSAQKNPTAFYLCATRGGVNQPQYFGPGTRLTVL.